This T cell receptor beta chain came from a study of monozygotic twins with cystic fibrosis. The V gene's germline CDR1 is LGHNA and CDR2 YNFKEQ. The CDR3 extends over 14 amino acids. V dropped 1 base and J dropped 5 bases, with 11 bases sitting between them. Of note for this clone: Antigen: not known.

Method: immunoSEQ multiplex PCR; TCRdb's copy keeps in-frame clones and lacks some. Of roughly 23,000 clones in the sample, 87% were seen once. General study results and limits: Monozygotic CF twin pairs shared significantly more nucleotide-identical clonotypes than unrelated CF individuals did. Shared CDR3 numbers were not associated with age, concordance or severity. J usage was most co-twin-similar in 8 of 16 pairs, V in 13.

The sequencing input was blood. The V and J genes are TRBV4-2 and TRBJ2-5; D is undetermined. The sequence derives from a woman aged 30 to 39 with cystic fibrosis. CDR3 in DNA: TGTGCCAGCAGCCAAGGTCGTTCCGTGGAGACCCAGTACTTC. Translating gives CASSQGRSVETQYF.